Listed below are T cell receptor beta chains from one sample, sequenced in a study of T-cell memory formation after mild COVID-19. TCRdb recomputed calls from the 5' RACE reads with MiXCR, one row per CDR3 protein. In the table there are about 170,000 distinct CDR3 sequences, 10% to 15% of which are singletons. Sequencing was performed on PBMCs or a T cell subset sorted from them (not recorded which). The origin of the receptors is a young man who had mild COVID-19 (a few samples of this study predate the infection). Cell type and time point are not known. CDR3s include the opening cysteine and the closing phenylalanine or tryptophan. A D gene is named only where the DNA matches it firmly. Size is omitted from some rows. Given values are once, few, many or a class for expanded clones.

few	.	TRBJ1-2	TRBV5-1	TGCGCCAGCAGCCAGAAGGACACTTCCGGCTACACCTTC	CASSQKDTSGYTF
.	.	TRBJ1-1	TRBV7-2	TGTGCCAGCACCCTACAACAGGGAGGAACTGAAGCTTTCTTT	CASTLQQGGTEAFF
once	.	TRBJ1-3	TRBV6-1	TGTGCCAGCAGTGAACAACAGTTCTCTGGAAACACCATATATTTT	CASSEQQFSGNTIYF
few	.	TRBJ2-1	TRBV12-3/TRBV12-4	TGTGCCAGCTGTGTATCGGCTTATAGAAATGAGCAGTTCTTC	CASCVSAYRNEQFF
.	.	TRBJ2-7	TRBV11-2	TGTGCCAGCAGCTTCCTGTCCTGGACTGGGAACTACGAGCAGTACTTC	CASSFLSWTGNYEQYF
few	.	TRBJ1-1	TRBV12-3/TRBV12-4	TGTGCCAGCAGTTTTCAGGACGGTCGTCGCAGTTTCTTT	CASSFQDGRRSFF
.	.	TRBJ2-5	TRBV20-1	TGCAGTGCTAAGGGCGGAGGGGGGACCCAGTACTTC	CSAKGGGGTQYF
few	.	TRBJ1-1	TRBV6-5	TGTGCCAGCAGTTACTCCTTGGGTCCTGAAGCTTTCTTT	CASSYSLGPEAFF
.	.	TRBJ1-2	TRBV18	TGTGCCAGCTCACCAAATCGGATTTACTATGGCTACACCTTC	CASSPNRIYYGYTF
.	.	TRBJ2-5	TRBV6-5	TGTGCCAGCAGTTACTCGTGGCAGGGGGAGGTGGCCCAGTACTTC	CASSYSWQGEVAQYF
many	.	TRBJ1-1	TRBV12-3/TRBV12-4	TGTGCCAGCAGTCTCGACACTATGAACACTGAAGCTTTCTTT	CASSLDTMNTEAFF
.	.	TRBJ2-7	TRBV18	TGTGCCAGCTCACTAGACAGGAAAAGCTCCTACGAGCAGTACTTC	CASSLDRKSSYEQYF
few	TRBD1	TRBJ1-1	TRBV11-3	TGTGCCAGCAGCTCCACAGGGGCGACTGAAGCTTTCTTT	CASSSTGATEAFF
.	.	TRBJ2-2	TRBV4-1	TGCGCCAGCAGGAGGGACCCGAACACCGGGGAGCTGTTTTTT	CASRRDPNTGELFF